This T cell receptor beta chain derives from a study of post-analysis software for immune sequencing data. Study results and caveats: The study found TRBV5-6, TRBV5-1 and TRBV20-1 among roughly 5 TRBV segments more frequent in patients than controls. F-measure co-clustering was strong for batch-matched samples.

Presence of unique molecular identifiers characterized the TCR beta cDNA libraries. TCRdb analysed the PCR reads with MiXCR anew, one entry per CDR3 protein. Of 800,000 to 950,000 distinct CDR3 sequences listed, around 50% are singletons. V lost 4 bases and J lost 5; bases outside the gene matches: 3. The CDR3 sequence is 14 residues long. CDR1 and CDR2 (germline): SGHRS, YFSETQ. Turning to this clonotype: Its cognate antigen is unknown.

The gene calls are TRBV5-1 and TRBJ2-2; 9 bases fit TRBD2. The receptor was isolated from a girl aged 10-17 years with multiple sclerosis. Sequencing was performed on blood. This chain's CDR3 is CASSLAGRTGELFF. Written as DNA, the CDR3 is TGCGCCAGCAGCCTAGCGGGAAGGACCGGGGAGCTGTTTTTT.